The T cell receptor beta chain described here comes from a study of shared clonotypes between healthy human individuals. As for the study in general: There were three CD4 naive, three CD4 memory, two CD8 naive and one CD8 memory plates per donor. Study-level results: Clonotype sharing among donors, it was expected, would be affected by sequencing depth.

Turning to this clone: The antigen remains unidentified.

At the deep level, the assay was run. TCRdb's copy holds only in-frame clones and misses some; the assay was immunoSEQ multiplex PCR. The sample lists a few million clones, over 85% seen once, with roughly 1.7% in the top ten. CDR1 is SGHDT, CDR2 YYEEEE, per germline. Trimming cost V 0 bases and J 6 bases; bases outside gene matches: 7. The CDR3 is made up of 16 amino acids. Selected positively for CCR7 and CD45RO-negative, naive CD8 cells excluded terminally differentiated effector memory CD45RA+ cells. The sequencing sample was made of naive CD8+ T cells from PBMCs. The sequence came from a man in his late teens or twenties in good health. Some clones in this sample may be carry-over from other donors' samples. The V gene is TRBV5-6, the J gene TRBJ2-3, with 10 positions matching TRBD2. The CDR3 loop reads CASSLALAGASDTQYF. CDR3 coding DNA: TGTGCCAGCAGCTTGGCTCTAGCGGGAGCCAGCGATACGCAGTATTTT.